These T cell receptor beta chains were read from a single sample in a study of blood T cell repertoires in COVID-19. Using immunoSEQ multiplex PCR, the repertoire was profiled, and TCRdb retains in-frame clones only, with some absent. Counted here are hundreds of thousands of clones, around 92% occurring once; the ten biggest clones make up roughly a tenth. Sequencing was performed on PBMCs or T cells enriched from blood (not recorded which). These receptors were obtained from a woman younger than 45 who had recovered from COVID-19. Each CDR3 is given with its conserved first and last residue. The order of the fields is D gene, J gene, clone size, V gene, CDR3 DNA, CDR3 protein. A D gene is named only where the DNA matches it firmly. Some rows mark clone size as missing; the rest say once, few, many or name a class of expanded clone.

>.|TRBJ1-1|.|TRBV5-1
TGCGCCAGCAGGGACGGGATCATGAACACTGAAGCTTTCTTT
CASRDGIMNTEAFF
>TRBD1|TRBJ1-2|.|TRBV7-9
TGTGCCAGCAGCTTAAGTACGGGACAGGGGGACTATGGCTACACCTTC
CASSLSTGQGDYGYTF
>TRBD2|TRBJ2-7|.|TRBV28
TGTGCCAGCAGTCCCAGGCTAGCGGGAGATGCGCAGTACTTC
CASSPRLAGDAQYF
>.|TRBJ1-2|few|TRBV30
TGTGCCTGGAGTGCAGGGGATTGGGGGAACTATGGCTACACCTTC
CAWSAGDWGNYGYTF
>.|TRBJ2-1|.|TRBV15
TGTGCCACCAGCAGAGGAGTCTATCGGGGGGCGGTTACCTACAATGAGCAGTTCTTC
CATSRGVYRGAVTYNEQFF
>.|TRBJ1-1|.|TRBV28
TGTGCCAGCACCTTAAACACTGAAGCTTTCTTT
CASTLNTEAFF
>TRBD1|TRBJ1-2|.|TRBV3-1/TRBV3-2
TGTGCCAGCAGCCAATATGGGCAGGGGGCTGTTGGCTACACCTTC
CASSQYGQGAVGYTF
>.|TRBJ2-7|.|TRBV6-2/TRBV6-3
TGTGCCAGCAGTCCCCGATCGGGGACCTACGAGCAGTACTTC
CASSPRSGTYEQYF
>.|TRBJ1-5|.|TRBV6-5
TGTGCCAGCAGTTACGGAGTTCAGGGCAGCAATCAGCCCCAGCATTTT
CASSYGVQGSNQPQHF
>.|TRBJ1-6|.|TRBV7-2
TGTGCCAGCAGCTTAGTATTGGGGCCCAATTCACCCCTCCACTTT
CASSLVLGPNSPLHF
>.|TRBJ2-7|.|TRBV9
TGTGCCAGCAGCGTAGGCGGGGCAGCCTACGAGCAGTACTTC
CASSVGGAAYEQYF
>TRBD1|TRBJ1-2|.|TRBV29-1
TGCAGCGATTTTAGACAGGGGAGGTATGGCTACACCTTC
CSDFRQGRYGYTF
>.|TRBJ2-1|.|TRBV29-1
TGCAGCCGCACCGAGTCTCAGCGTTTCAATGAGCAGTTCTTC
CSRTESQRFNEQFF
>.|TRBJ2-5|.|TRBV6-2/TRBV6-3
TGTGCCAGCAGTTACTCGAGAGGAGAGACCCAGTACTTC
CASSYSRGETQYF
>.|TRBJ2-5|.|TRBV12-5
TGTGCTAGTGGTTGGGGCCAAGCGTTACAAGAGACCCAGTACTTC
CASGWGQALQETQYF
>TRBD1|TRBJ1-2|once|TRBV19
TGTGCCAGTAGTATAGACGACAGGGGCGCGCTCGGGGGCTACACCTTC
CASSIDDRGALGGYTF
>.|TRBJ1-5|.|TRBV28
TGTGCCAGCCACAGGGGCAATCAGCCCCAGCATTTT
CASHRGNQPQHF
>TRBD1|TRBJ2-1|.|TRBV29-1
TGCAGCGTTCGACAGGGGGGTGTTGAGCAGTTCTTC
CSVRQGGVEQFF
>.|TRBJ2-1|.|TRBV9
TGTGCCAGCAGCCCCCAAGGGGGGGTTAGCTCCTACAATGAGCAGTTCTTC
CASSPQGGVSSYNEQFF
>TRBD1|TRBJ1-5|once|TRBV27
TGTGCCAGCAGTCCCTGGACAGGGGGCGCCGGGAGTCAGCCCCAGCATTTT
CASSPWTGGAGSQPQHF
>.|TRBJ2-3|.|TRBV6-4
TGTGCCAGCACGCGGCGGCGGCGCACAGATACGCAGTATTTT
CASTRRRRTDTQYF
>.|TRBJ1-4|few|TRBV4-3
TGCGCCAGCAGCCAAGAAGGGGGGGTGAAGATGGGAAAACTGTTTTTT
CASSQEGGVKMGKLFF
>TRBD2|TRBJ2-2|.|TRBV12-3/TRBV12-4
TGTGCCAGCAGCGCGGGAGCCGGGGAGCTGTTTTTT
CASSAGAGELFF
>.|TRBJ2-1|.|TRBV19
TGTGCCAGTAGTCTTTGCTTAAAACCCCCGGGACACAAATGTTCCGAGAATGAGCAGTTCTTC
CASSLCLKPPGHKCSENEQFF
>.|TRBJ1-1|.|TRBV28
TGTGCCAGCAGGATGACAGGTATGAACACTGAAGCTTTCTTT
CASRMTGMNTEAFF
>.|TRBJ1-5|.|TRBV6-5
TGTGCCAGGTATAGCAATCAGCCCCAGCATTTT
CARYSNQPQHF
>.|TRBJ2-7|.|TRBV4-1
TGCGCCAGCAGCCGCGAGGGGGCCTACGAGCAGTACTTC
CASSREGAYEQYF
>TRBD2|TRBJ2-1|.|TRBV29-1
TGCAGCGTTGAAGGACTAGCGGGAGGGAATGAGCAGTTCTTC
CSVEGLAGGNEQFF
>TRBD1|TRBJ1-3|once|TRBV7-9
TGTGCCAGCACCCTTTCCGGGACAGGGGGAAACACCATATATTTT
CASTLSGTGGNTIYF
>.|TRBJ2-5|.|TRBV20-1
TGCAGTGCTAGTTCACCTGAGGAGACCCAGTACTTC
CSASSPEETQYF
>TRBD1|TRBJ1-2|.|TRBV19
TGTGCCAGTCATTGGACAGGGAGCCCGTCGAGTGGCTACACCTTC
CASHWTGSPSSGYTF
>TRBD1|TRBJ1-4|.|TRBV5-1
TGCGCCAGCAGCCCAGGGACAGCCAGTAATGAAAAACTGTTTTTT
CASSPGTASNEKLFF
>TRBD1|TRBJ1-3|.|TRBV19
TGTGCCAGCCTCCCGAGGGGGCACAGCTCTGGAAACACCATATATTTT
CASLPRGHSSGNTIYF
>TRBD1|TRBJ2-7|.|TRBV19
TGTGCCAGTAGCCCGGCGGACAGGCGGTACGAGCAGTACTTC
CASSPADRRYEQYF
>.|TRBJ2-3|.|TRBV7-9
TGTGCCAGCGAGACTAGCACAGATACGCAGTATTTT
CASETSTDTQYF
>TRBD1|TRBJ2-7|few|TRBV7-2
TGTGCCAGCAGCCCGGGACAGGGGACCTACGAGCAGTACTTC
CASSPGQGTYEQYF
>.|TRBJ2-3|once|TRBV7-2
TGTGCCAGCAGCTTAGAGCGGTCCGGGGATACGCAGTATTTT
CASSLERSGDTQYF
>.|TRBJ1-1|.|TRBV19
TGTGCCAGTAGTATTTCCGTGCCGAGCACTGAAGCTTTCTTT
CASSISVPSTEAFF